This entry describes one T cell receptor (beta chain). Here immunoSEQ multiplex PCR was the method, and the copy in TCRdb shows in-frame clones only, minus some. The sample includes tens of thousands of clones, roughly 87% of them seen just once. The data derive from a study of blood T cell repertoires in COVID-19. The CDR3 totals 15 residues. CDR1 is SGDLS, CDR2 YYNGEE, per germline. V was clipped by 6 bases and J by 4 bases; unmatched bases: 7. The TCR comes from a man aged 45 to 65 with acute or convalescent COVID-19. The sequenced material came from peripheral blood. V is TRBV9 and J is TRBJ2-3, with 11 nucleotides matching TRBD2. In nucleotides, the CDR3 is TGTGCCAGCACTACCCTAGCGGGGGGCCCAGATACGCAGTATTTT. It codes for CASTTLAGGPDTQYF.